The present T cell receptor beta chain was sequenced within a study of CD8 T cells in ankylosing spondylitis. The CDR3 extends over 16 amino acids. CDR1 and CDR2 (germline): MNHNS, SASEGT. Germline trimming cut 5 bases from V and 3 bases from J; bases unmatched to any gene: 5. A few counts support this clonotype. A single record per CDR3 protein comes from TCRdb applying MiXCR to the 5' RACE reads. This table holds over 150,000 distinct CDR3 sequences, 9.5% to 15% found once. The chain employs TRBV6-1 and TRBJ2-2, with 11 bases lining up with TRBD2. This receptor was obtained from a male donor with ankylosing spondylitis or in good health (not recorded which). The sequenced sample consisted of blood, either unsorted or a sorted T cell fraction (not recorded which). The CDR3 loop reads CASSRLAGPYTGELFF. CDR3 nucleotide sequence: TGTGCCAGCAGTCGACTAGCGGGGCCTTACACCGGGGAGCTGTTTTTT.